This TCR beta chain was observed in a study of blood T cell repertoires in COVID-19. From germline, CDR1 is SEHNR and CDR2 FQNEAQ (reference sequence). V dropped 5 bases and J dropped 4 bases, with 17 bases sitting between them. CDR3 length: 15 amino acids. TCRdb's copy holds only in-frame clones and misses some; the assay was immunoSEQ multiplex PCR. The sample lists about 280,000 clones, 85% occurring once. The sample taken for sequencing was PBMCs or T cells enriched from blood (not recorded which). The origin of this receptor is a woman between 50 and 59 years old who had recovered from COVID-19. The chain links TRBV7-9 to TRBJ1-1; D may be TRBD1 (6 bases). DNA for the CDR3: TGTGCCAGCAGCCCCGTCGGCCCAGGGGTCACTGAAGCTTTCTTT. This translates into CASSPVGPGVTEAFF.